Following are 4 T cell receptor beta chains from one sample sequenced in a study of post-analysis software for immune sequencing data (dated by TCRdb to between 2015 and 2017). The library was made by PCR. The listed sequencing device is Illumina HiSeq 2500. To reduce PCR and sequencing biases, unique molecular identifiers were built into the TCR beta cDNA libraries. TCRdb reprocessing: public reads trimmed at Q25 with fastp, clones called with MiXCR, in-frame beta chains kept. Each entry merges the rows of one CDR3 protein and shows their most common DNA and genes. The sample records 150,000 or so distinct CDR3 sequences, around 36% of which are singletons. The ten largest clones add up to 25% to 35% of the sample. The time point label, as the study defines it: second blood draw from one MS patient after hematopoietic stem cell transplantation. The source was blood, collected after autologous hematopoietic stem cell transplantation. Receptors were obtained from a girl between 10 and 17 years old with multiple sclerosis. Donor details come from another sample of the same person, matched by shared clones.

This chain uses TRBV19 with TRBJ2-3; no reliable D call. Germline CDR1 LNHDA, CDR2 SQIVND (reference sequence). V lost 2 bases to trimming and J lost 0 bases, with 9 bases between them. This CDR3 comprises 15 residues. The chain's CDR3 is CASSISGYSTDTQYF. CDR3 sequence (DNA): TGTGCCAGTAGTATATCCGGCTACAGCACAGATACGCAGTATTTT.

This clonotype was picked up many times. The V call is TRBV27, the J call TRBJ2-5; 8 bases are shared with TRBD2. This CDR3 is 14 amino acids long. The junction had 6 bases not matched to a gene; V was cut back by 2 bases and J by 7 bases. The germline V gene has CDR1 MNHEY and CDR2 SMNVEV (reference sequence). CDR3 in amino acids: CASSLIQAGGTQYF. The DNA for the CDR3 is TGTGCCAGCAGTTTAATCCAGGCGGGAGGGACCCAGTACTTC.

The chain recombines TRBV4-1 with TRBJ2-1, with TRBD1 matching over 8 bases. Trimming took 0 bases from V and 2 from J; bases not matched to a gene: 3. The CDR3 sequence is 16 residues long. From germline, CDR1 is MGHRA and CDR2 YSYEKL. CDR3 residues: CASSQDQQGAYNEQFF. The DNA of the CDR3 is TGCGCCAGCAGCCAAGATCAACAGGGGGCCTACAATGAGCAGTTCTTC.

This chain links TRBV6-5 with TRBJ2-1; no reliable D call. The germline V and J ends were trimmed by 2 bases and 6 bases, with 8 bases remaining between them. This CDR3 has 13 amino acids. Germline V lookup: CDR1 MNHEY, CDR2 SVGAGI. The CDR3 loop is CASSYKVSNEQFF. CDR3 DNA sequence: TGTGCCAGCAGTTACAAGGTCTCCAATGAGCAGTTCTTC.